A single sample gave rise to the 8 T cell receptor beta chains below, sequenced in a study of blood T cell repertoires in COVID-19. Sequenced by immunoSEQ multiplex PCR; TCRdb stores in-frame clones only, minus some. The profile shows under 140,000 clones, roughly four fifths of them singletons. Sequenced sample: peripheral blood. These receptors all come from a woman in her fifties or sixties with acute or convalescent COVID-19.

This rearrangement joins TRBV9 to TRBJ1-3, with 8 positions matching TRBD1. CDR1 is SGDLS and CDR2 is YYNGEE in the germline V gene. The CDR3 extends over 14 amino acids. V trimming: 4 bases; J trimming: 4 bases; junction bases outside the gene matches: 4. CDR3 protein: CASSTRTGGNTIYF. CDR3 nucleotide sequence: TGTGCCAGCAGCACCCGGACAGGGGGAAACACCATATATTTT.

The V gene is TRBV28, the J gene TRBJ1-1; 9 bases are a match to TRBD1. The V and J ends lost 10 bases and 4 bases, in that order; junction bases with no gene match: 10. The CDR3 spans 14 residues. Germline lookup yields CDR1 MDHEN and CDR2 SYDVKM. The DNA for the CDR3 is TGTGCCATCTCGCCGGGACAGGGATCCACTGAAGCTTTCTTT. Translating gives CAISPGQGSTEAFF.

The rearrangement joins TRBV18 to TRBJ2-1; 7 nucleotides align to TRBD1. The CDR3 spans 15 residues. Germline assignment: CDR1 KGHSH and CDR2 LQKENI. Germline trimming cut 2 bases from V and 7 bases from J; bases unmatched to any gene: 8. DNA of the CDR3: TGTGCCAGCTCACCAGGGCAAGCCAGGGGGAATGAGCAGTTCTTC. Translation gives CASSPGQARGNEQFF.

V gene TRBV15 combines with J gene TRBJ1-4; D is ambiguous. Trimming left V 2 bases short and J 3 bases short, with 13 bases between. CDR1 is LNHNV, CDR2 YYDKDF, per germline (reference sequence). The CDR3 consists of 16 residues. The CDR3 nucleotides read TGTGCCACCAGCAGACGTGGCGGGATAGCTAATGAAAAACTGTTTTTT. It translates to CATSRRGGIANEKLFF. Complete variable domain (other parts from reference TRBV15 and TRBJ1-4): DAMVIQNPRYQVTQFGKPVTLSCSQTLNHNVMYWYQQKSSQAPKLLFHYYDKDFNNEADTPDNFQSRRPNTSFCFLDIRSPGLGDTAMYLCATSRRGGIANEKLFFGSGTQLSVL.

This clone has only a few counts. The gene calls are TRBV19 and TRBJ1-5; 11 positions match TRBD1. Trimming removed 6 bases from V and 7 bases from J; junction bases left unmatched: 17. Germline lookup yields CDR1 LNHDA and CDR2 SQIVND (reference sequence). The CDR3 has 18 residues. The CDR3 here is CASSNLPTGTGGWQPQHF. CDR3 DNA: TGTGCCAGTAGCAATCTGCCGACCGGGACAGGGGGTTGGCAGCCCCAGCATTTT.

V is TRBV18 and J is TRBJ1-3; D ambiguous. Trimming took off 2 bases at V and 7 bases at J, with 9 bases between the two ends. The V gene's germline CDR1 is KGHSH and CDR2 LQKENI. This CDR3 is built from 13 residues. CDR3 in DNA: TGTGCCAGCTCACCAGGGCCACCCAACACCATATATTTT. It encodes CASSPGPPNTIYF.

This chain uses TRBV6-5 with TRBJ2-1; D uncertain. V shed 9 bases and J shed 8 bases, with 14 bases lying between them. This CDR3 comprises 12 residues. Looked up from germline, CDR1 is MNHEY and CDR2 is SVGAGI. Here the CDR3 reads CASTSFVDEQFF. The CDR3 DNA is TGTGCCAGTACGAGTTTTGTTGATGAGCAGTTCTTC.

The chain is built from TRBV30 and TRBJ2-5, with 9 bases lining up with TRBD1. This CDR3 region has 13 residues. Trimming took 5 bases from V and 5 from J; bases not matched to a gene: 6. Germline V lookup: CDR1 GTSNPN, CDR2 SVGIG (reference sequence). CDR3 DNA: TGTGCCTGGGGAGAAGACAGGGGGGAGACCCAGTACTTC. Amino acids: CAWGEDRGETQYF.